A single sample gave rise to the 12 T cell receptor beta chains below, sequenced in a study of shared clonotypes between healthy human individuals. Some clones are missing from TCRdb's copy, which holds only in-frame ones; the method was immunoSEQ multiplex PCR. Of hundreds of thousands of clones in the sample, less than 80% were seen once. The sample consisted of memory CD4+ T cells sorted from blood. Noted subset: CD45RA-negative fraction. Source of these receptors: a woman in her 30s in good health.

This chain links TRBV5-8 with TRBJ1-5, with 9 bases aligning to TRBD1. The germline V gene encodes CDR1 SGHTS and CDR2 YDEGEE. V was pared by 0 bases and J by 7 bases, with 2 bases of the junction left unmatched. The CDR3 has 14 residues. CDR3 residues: CASSLGTGVQPQHF. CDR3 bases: TGTGCCAGCAGCTTGGGGACAGGGGTGCAGCCCCAGCATTTT. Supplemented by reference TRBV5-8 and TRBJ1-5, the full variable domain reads EAGVTQSPTHLIKTRGQQATLRCSPISGHTSVYWYQQALGLGLQFLLWYDEGEERNRGNFPPRFSGRQFPNYSSELNVNALELEDSALYLCASSLGTGVQPQHFGDGTRLSIL.

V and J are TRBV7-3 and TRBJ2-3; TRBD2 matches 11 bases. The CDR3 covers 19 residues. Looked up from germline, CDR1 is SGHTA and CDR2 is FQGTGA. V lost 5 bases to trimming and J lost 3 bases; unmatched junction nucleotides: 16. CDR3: CASSPKGLAGGLVTDTQYF. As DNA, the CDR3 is TGTGCCAGCAGCCCCAAGGGGCTAGCGGGAGGTTTGGTGACAGATACGCAGTATTTT.

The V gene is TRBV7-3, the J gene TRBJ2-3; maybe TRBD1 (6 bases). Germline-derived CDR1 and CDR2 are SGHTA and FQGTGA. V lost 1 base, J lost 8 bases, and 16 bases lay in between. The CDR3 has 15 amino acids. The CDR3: CASSLSPGVSVTQYF. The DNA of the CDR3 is TGTGCCAGCAGCTTAAGTCCAGGGGTGTCAGTTACGCAGTATTTT.

The CDR3 spells CASSYTGTDYGYTF. The CDR3 bases are TGTGCCAGCAGCTATACCGGGACAGATTATGGCTACACCTTC. This chain joins TRBV5-5 and TRBJ1-2, with 7 bases identical to TRBD1. Germline V gives CDR1 SGHKS, CDR2 YYEKEE (reference sequence). CDR3 size: 14 residues. The ends lost 3 bases at V and 5 bases at J; junction bases unmatched: 7.

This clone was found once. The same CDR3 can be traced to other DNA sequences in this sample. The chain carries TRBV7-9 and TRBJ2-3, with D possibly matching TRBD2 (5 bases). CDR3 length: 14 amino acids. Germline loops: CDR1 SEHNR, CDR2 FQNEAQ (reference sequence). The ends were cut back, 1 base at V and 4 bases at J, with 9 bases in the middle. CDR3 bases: TGTGCCAGCAGCTTAGGAGGGAACCCAGATACGCAGTATTTT. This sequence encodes CASSLGGNPDTQYF. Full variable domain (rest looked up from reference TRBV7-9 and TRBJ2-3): DTGVSQNPRHKITKRGQNVTFRCDPISEHNRLYWYRQTLGQGPEFLTYFQNEAQLEKSRLLSDRFSAERPKGSFSTLEIQRTEQGDSAMYLCASSLGGNPDTQYFGPGTRLTVL.

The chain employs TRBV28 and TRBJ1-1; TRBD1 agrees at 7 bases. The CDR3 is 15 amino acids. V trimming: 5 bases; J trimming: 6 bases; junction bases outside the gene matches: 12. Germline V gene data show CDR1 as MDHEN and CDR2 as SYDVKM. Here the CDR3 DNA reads TGTGCCAGCAGTCCTCCGGGACAGCCCACGGCTGAAGCTTTCTTT. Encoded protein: CASSPPGQPTAEAFF. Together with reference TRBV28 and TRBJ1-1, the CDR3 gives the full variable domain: DVKVTQSSRYLVKRTGEKVFLECVQDMDHENMFWYRQDPGLGLRLIYFSYDVKMKEKGDIPEGYSVSREKKERFSLILESASTNQTSMYLCASSPPGQPTAEAFFGQGTRLTVV.

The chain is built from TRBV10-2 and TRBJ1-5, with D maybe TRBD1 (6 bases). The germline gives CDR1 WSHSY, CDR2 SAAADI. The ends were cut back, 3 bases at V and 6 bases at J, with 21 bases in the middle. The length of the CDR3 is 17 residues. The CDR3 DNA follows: TGCGCCAGCAGTGATGGCTTTCGAAGGACAGTCAGTCAGCCCCAGCATTTT. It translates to CASSDGFRRTVSQPQHF.

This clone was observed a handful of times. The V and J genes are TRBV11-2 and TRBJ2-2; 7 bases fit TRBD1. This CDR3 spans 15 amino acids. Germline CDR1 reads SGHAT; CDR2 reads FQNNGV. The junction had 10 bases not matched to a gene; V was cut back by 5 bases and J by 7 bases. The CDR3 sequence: CASSPRTGGYGELFF. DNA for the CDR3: TGTGCCAGCAGCCCGAGGACAGGCGGCTACGGGGAGCTGTTTTTT.

CDR3 amino acids: CASSQDPRRLRLPEQYF. For the CDR3, the DNA is TGTGCCAGCAGCCAAGACCCCCGCCGCCTGCGGCTTCCCGAGCAGTACTTC. The chain links TRBV14 to TRBJ2-7; no definite D call. CDR3 length equals 17 residues. The germline CDR1 and CDR2 sequences are SGHDN and FVKESK. V lost 0 bases to trimming and J lost 6 bases, with 21 bases between them. Full variable domain (missing parts from reference TRBV14 and TRBJ2-7): EAGVTQFPSHSVIEKGQTVTLRCDPISGHDNLYWYRRVMGKEIKFLLHFVKESKQDESGMPNNRFLAERTGGTYSTLKVQPAELEDSGVYFCASSQDPRRLRLPEQYFGPGTRLTVT.

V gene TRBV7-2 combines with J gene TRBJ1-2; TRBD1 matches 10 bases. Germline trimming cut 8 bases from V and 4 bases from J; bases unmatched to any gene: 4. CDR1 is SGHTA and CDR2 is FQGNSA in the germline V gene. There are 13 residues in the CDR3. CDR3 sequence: CASSGTGAYGYTF. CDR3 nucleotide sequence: TGTGCCAGCTCCGGGACAGGGGCCTATGGCTACACCTTC.

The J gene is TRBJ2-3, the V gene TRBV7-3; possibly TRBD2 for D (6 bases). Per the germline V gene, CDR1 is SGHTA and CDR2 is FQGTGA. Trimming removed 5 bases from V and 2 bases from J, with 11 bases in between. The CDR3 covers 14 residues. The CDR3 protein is CASSPSSDTDTQYF. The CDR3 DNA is TGTGCCAGCAGCCCCTCTAGCGACACAGATACGCAGTATTTT.

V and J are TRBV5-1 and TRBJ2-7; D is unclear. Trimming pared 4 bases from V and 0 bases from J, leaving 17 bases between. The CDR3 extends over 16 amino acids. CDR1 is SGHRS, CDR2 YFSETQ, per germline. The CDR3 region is CASSASSTSSSYEQYF. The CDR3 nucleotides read TGCGCCAGCAGCGCGTCCTCTACATCGAGCTCCTACGAGCAGTACTTC.